This T cell receptor beta chain was captured in a study of blood T cells in healthy people across ages. For the study at large: The capture of about one barcoded beta molecule per two T cells was achieved by template switching.

For the second PCR, which ran for roughly 7 to 11 cycles, a sample-barcoded 5' primer and a J-beta primer mix were used. One entry per CDR3 protein, called by TCRdb with MiXCR from the 5' RACE reads. The sample contains about 640,000 distinct CDR3 sequences, 58% of which appear only once. Study findings and constraints: Naive and antigen-experienced cells were not separated, limiting conclusive comparison.

As regards this clonotype: The antigen is not known.

Germline CDR1 and CDR2: SGHRS and YFSETQ. V was trimmed by 2 bases and J by 0 bases, leaving 9 bases between them. The CDR3 is 16 amino acids. The sequence was obtained from a man in his fifties or sixties in good health. The rearrangement joins TRBV5-1 to TRBJ2-6; D not certain. The sample consisted of blood. The CDR3 sequence: CASSFGRSSGANVLTF. In DNA, the CDR3 is TGCGCCAGCAGCTTTGGCCGGAGCTCTGGGGCCAACGTCCTGACTTTC.